The present T cell receptor (beta chain) was sequenced within a study of blood T cells in healthy people across ages. This CDR3 is built from 15 residues. Germline V CDR1 and CDR2: SGHDN, FVKESK. The V end was cut by 0 bases, the J end by 7 bases, with 15 bases between. Next came a second PCR, run for about 6 to 12 cycles, which used a sample-barcoded 5' primer along with a J-beta primer mix. A 12-random-nucleotide template-switch adaptor tagged each cDNA molecule. TCRdb re-analysed the 5' RACE reads in MiXCR, keeping a single row per CDR3 protein. The sample includes about 1.4 million distinct CDR3 sequences, 45% to 70% of them seen just once. Study outcomes and limitations: Among long-lived donors, naive CD4+ cells were more numerous and diversity higher than in aged donors. Estimates drawn from one million T cells were deemed to understate diversity. As age increased, TCR beta diversity per million T cells fell in a roughly linear fashion.

Notes on this clonotype: The antigen remains unidentified.

Sequenced input: blood. This TCR was sampled from a man aged 18 to 30 in good health. The chain carries TRBV14 and TRBJ1-1; D is perhaps TRBD1 (5 bases). The CDR3 DNA follows: TGTGCCAGCAGCCAAGATTTGGGAGGGGTCGGTGAAGCTTTCTTT. This gives the protein CASSQDLGGVGEAFF.